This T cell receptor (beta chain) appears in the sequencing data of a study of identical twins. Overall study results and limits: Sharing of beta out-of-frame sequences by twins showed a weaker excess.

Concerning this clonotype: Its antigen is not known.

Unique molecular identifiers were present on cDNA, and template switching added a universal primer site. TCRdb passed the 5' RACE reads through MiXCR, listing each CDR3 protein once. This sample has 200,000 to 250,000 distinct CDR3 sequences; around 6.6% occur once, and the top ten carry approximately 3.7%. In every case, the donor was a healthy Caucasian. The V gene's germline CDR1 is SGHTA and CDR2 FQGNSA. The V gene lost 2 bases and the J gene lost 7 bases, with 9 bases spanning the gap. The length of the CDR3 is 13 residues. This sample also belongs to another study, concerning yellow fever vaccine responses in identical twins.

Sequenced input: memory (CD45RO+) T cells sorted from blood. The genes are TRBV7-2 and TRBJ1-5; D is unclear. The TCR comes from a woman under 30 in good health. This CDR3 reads CASSLSGGQPQHF. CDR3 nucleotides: TGTGCCAGCAGCTTATCCGGCGGGCAGCCCCAGCATTTT.